This T cell receptor beta chain was captured by sequencing in a study of T cell clonotyping in hematopoietic cell transplantation. Repertoires were generated with immunoSEQ multiplex PCR, while TCRdb's copy carries only in-frame clones and drops some. The repertoire holds approximately 11,000 clones, 45% to 50% seen once, with more than 8.5% in the top ten. Study outcomes and limitations: Graft donor and pretransplant recipient Inverse Simpson Index values predicted broader posttransplant TCR diversity. Cells were unsorted, so CD4 and CD8 contributions were not separated.

A word on this clone: Its target is not known.

Samples: about 28 days before transplant, then days 30, 100 and 180 after. The source of this sequence is a male patient between 50 and 60 years old who had an allogeneic stem cell transplant from an unrelated donor, so the T cells may come from the graft donor. Some clones in this sample may be carry-over from other donors' samples. The input for sequencing was PBMCs, taken 30 days after allogeneic stem cell transplant.

CDR3 sequence reads: CASSPLTSSYNEQFF. Written as DNA, the CDR3 is TGTGCCAGCAGCCCTTTGACAAGCTCCTACAATGAGCAGTTCTTC. V is TRBV28 and J is TRBJ2-1; D not certain. V was clipped by 6 bases and J by 0 bases, with 12 bases between them. CDR3 length equals 15 residues. Germline CDR1 reads MDHEN; CDR2 reads SYDVKM.